This TCR beta chain was obtained from a study of T cells after yellow fever vaccination (dated by TCRdb to about 2019). Regarding the research as a whole: The SMART-Seq v4 Ultra Low Input RNA kit was used to prepare libraries from fractions with low cell numbers. Two healthy male donors, one aged 18 to 29 and one aged 30 to 40 years, made up the cohort. To follow T-cell clones before and after primary and booster YFV17D yellow fever vaccination, bulk TCR alpha and beta repertoires were sequenced over time. Blood was collected at multiple timepoints before and after primary and secondary immunization, and bulk PBMC replicates and cell subsets were isolated.

TCR cDNA was synthesized by 5'RACE template switching, which introduced a universal primer site and unique molecular identifiers. Priming of cDNA synthesis was performed from both the TCR alpha and TCR beta constant segments. Library amplification used two PCR steps, and the second PCR step added sample barcodes and sequencing adapters. Sequencing of libraries was performed on Illumina HiSeq 2500 (2x100 bp) or NovaSeq (2x150 bp). In the paper's pipeline: MIGEC handled demultiplexing of reads and collapsing into UMI consensus sequences, while MiXCR performed V(D)J alignment. Clonotypes responding to the vaccine were identified with edgeR on replicate PBMC samples, with the criteria of FDR below 0.01 and a log2 fold change above 5 up to day 15. CD4 or CD8 identity was assigned to each bulk clonotype according to whether the clonotype was present at higher abundance in the sequenced CD4 repertoire or the sequenced CD8 repertoire. Starting from the raw public reads, TCRdb applied fastp trimming at Q25, assembled clones with MiXCR and retained in-frame beta chains. Entries are consolidated by CDR3 protein sequence, retaining the most common genes and DNA. These V and J calls originate from TCRdb's pipeline instead of the authors' own analysis. Here the sample has 610,000 or so distinct CDR3 sequences; roughly 12% occur a single time. Clones ranked in the top ten supply about 15% of the sample.

The treatment or condition label here, explained by the study, means: live attenuated yellow fever vaccine strain. At each blood-draw timepoint, two biological replicates of bulk PBMCs were obtained. A standard Ficoll-Paque protocol was used to isolate PBMCs from peripheral blood. TriZol was used to extract RNA from bulk PBMCs, CD4 and CD8 fractions, and dextramer-positive and dextramer-negative fractions. The CDR3 sequence holds 14 residues, the cysteine and phenylalanine included. The DNA shown is the 42-base CDR3, in frame from base 1. Trimming takes 4 bases from V and 4 bases from J, and the germline ends sit 13 bases apart. In the germline V gene, CDR1 corresponds to SGHAT and CDR2 to FQNNGV. Notes on this clonotype: What antigen it recognizes has not been identified. No per-base quality is available; no much larger clone lies one base away.

What the work shows at the level of the full study, not this receptor alone: After the booster, most of the clones that had expanded following primary vaccination were detected again (almost 98% of CD4 and around 90% of CD8), which suggests that memory was broadly maintained. FACS-sorted repertoires could contain abundant contaminating clonotypes from the bulk population, so computational filtering was required. Compared with the primary T-cell response, the secondary T-cell response was weaker but faster, peaking on day 5 rather than day 15. Only two donors were included in the study, so the extent to which the findings can be generalized is limited. A small share of clonotypes occurred in both CD4 and CD8 compartments, likely arising from convergent recombination.

The rearrangement combines TRBV11-2 with TRBJ1-2; the D segment could be TRBD1, given 6 matching bases. This TCR came from a man aged 30 to 39 who received the YFV17D yellow fever vaccine. Sequencing was performed on PBMCs, taken on the day of the yellow fever booster vaccination. In nucleotides, the sequence is TGTGCCAGCAGCTCCACAGGGATGACCTATGGCTACACCTTC. This encodes CASSSTGMTYGYTF.